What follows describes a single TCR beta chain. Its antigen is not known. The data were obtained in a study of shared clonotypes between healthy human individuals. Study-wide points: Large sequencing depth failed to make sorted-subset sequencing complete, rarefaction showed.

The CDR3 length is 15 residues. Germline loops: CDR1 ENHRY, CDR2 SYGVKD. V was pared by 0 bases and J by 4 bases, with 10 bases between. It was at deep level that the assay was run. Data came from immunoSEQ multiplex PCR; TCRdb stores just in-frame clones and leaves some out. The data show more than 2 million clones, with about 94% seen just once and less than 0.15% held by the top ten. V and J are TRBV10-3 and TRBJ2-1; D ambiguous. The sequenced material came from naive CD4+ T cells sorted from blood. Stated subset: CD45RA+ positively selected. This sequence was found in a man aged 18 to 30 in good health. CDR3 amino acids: CAISESRVPYNEQFF. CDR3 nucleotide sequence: TGTGCCATCAGTGAGTCACGGGTACCGTACAATGAGCAGTTCTTC.